This TCR beta chain emerged from a study of shared clonotypes between healthy human individuals. About the study: Aged 18 to 49, the donors were two women and a few men.

Profiling relied on immunoSEQ multiplex PCR, and the TCRdb table lists in-frame clones only, not all of them. This table has approximately 2.1 million clones, more than 85% appearing once. Trimming removed 7 bases at V and 8 bases at J, with 11 bases between. CDR3 length: 11 residues. CDR1 is MDHEN and CDR2 is SYDVKM in the germline V gene. The sequence came from a young man in good health. Some clones in this sample may be carry-over from other donors' samples. This chain joins TRBV28 and TRBJ1-1; tentatively, D is TRBD1 (6 bases). Specimen: naive CD4+ T cells from PBMCs. Subset meaning: CD45RA+ positively selected. The CDR3 here is CASNNRAEAFF. For the CDR3, the DNA is TGTGCCAGCAACAACAGGGCCGAAGCTTTCTTT.